The present TCR beta chain was sequenced within a study of Graves' ophthalmopathy and Graves' hyperthyroidism. In germline, CDR1 is SGDLS, CDR2 YYNGEE. The ends lost 0 bases at V and 4 bases at J; junction bases unmatched: 6. The length of the CDR3 is 15 residues. Beta-chain TCR CDR3 regions were amplified from RNA transcripts. The first round was an RT-PCR with HTBI primers, and the second round was a multiplex PCR. TCRdb recomputed calls from the multiplex PCR reads with MiXCR, one row per CDR3 protein. The sample consists of hundreds of thousands of distinct CDR3 sequences, under 50% of them appearing once. This clonotype has a handful of counts.

The sequencing sample was made of peripheral blood. This clonotype was obtained from an adult man with Graves' ophthalmopathy. V and J are TRBV9 and TRBJ2-7; 8 bases line up with TRBD2. CDR3 coding DNA: TGTGCCAGCAGCGTAGGGGAAGCGGGAGTTTACGAGCAGTACTTC. Translating it yields CASSVGEAGVYEQYF.